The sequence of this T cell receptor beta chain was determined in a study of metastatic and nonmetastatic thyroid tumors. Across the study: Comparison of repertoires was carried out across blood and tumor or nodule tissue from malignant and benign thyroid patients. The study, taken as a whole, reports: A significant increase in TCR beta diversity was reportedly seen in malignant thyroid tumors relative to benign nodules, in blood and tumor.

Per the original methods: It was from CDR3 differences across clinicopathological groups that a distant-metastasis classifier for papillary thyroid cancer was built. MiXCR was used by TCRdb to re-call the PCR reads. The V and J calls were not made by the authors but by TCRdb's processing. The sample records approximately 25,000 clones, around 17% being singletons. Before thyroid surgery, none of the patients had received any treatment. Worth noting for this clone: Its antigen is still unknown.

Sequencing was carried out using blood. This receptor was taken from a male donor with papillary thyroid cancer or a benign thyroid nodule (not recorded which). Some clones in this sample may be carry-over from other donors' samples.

CDR3 loop: CASKPGQEFVEQYF. CDR3 nucleotide sequence: TGTGCCAGCAAACCGGGACAGGAGTTCGTAGAGCAGTACTTC. The chain combines TRBV27 with TRBJ2-7, with 8 nucleotides matching TRBD1. This CDR3 contains 14 residues. The germline CDR1 and CDR2 sequences are MNHEY and SMNVEV (reference sequence). Trimming cost V 7 bases and J 7 bases; bases outside gene matches: 12.